The clone carrying this T cell receptor (beta chain) was found many times. Antigen: not known. The sample comes from a study of read filtering for tumor transcriptome and immune sequencing. At the level of the study: After DNase treatment, RNA was made into whole-transcriptome libraries. Whole-study results and caveats: Even smaller IR-seq throughput identified most shared clonotypes.

This library used roughly 370 ng RNA and molecular barcoded adaptors spanning alpha/delta and beta/gamma chains. TCRdb re-analysed the reads in MiXCR, keeping a single row per CDR3 protein. The table shows 50,000 or so distinct CDR3 sequences, with roughly 20% occurring only once. At the time of active disease, bone marrow was collected from every patient. Trimming pared 5 bases from V and 0 bases from J, leaving 15 bases between. The length of the CDR3 is 16 residues. The germline CDR1 and CDR2 sequences are SGHRS and YFSETQ. V gene TRBV5-1 combines with J gene TRBJ2-1, with unresolved D. This TCR was recovered from a donor at least 40 years old with multiple myeloma. The sequenced material came from a population of CD138-negative cells sorted from bone marrow. As DNA, the CDR3 is TGCGCCAGCAGATGGGAAGGGTCCTCCTCCTACAATGAGCAGTTCTTC. It specifies CASRWEGSSSYNEQFF.